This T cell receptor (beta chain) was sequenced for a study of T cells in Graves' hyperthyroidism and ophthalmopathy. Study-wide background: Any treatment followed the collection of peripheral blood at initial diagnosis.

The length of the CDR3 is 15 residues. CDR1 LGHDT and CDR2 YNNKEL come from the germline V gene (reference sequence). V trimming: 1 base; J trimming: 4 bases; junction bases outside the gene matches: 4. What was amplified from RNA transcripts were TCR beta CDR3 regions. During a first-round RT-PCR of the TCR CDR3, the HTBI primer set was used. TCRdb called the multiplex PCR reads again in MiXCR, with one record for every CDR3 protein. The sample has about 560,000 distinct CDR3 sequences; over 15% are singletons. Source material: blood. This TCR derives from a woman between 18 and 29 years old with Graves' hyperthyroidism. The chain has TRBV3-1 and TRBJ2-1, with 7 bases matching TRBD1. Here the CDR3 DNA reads TGTGCCAGCAGCCAAGCCGGGACAGCGTACAATGAGCAGTTCTTC. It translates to CASSQAGTAYNEQFF.